The 5 T cell receptor beta chains presented below share a single source sample, sequenced in a study of blood T cell repertoires in COVID-19 (dated by TCRdb to the early 2020s). Libraries were prepared through the immunoSEQ multiplex PCR assay. Drawn from immuneACCESS, this table holds only the in-frame rearrangements with V and J called that TCRdb kept. Clones are partly lost; checked studies trace under half to an unresolved V gene and leave the rest unexplained. For this sample the table gives approximately 100,000 clones, of which about 70% were detected only once. The ten largest clones add up to about 1% of the sample. Sequenced sample: peripheral blood. Every receptor here comes from a human donor with acute or convalescent COVID-19. The donor label of this sample is uncertain.

The gene calls are TRBV29-1 and TRBJ1-3, with 8 bases that match TRBD1. The CDR3 has 11 amino acids. Per the germline V gene, CDR1 is SQVTM and CDR2 is ANQGSEA. J gave up 4 bases and V 7 bases, and 0 bases lay outside the gene matches. DNA of the CDR3: TGCAGCGGGACAGGGGGAAACACCATATATTTT. Amino acids: CSGTGGNTIYF. Filled out from reference TRBV29-1 and TRBJ1-3, the complete variable domain reads SAVISQKPSRDICQRGTSLTIQCQVDSQVTMMFWYRQQPGQSLTLIATANQGSEATYESGFVIDKFPISRPNLTFSTLTVSNMSPEDSSIYLCSGTGGNTIYFGEGSWLTVV.

This clone was counted once. The chain is built from TRBV18 and TRBJ1-6, with D perhaps matching TRBD1 (6 bases). Germline CDR1 reads KGHSH; CDR2 reads LQKENI. The CDR3 covers 16 residues. V dropped 2 bases and J dropped 5 bases, with 13 bases sitting between them. The CDR3 DNA reads TGTGCCAGCTCACCAGGACCAGGACAGCATAATTCACCCCTCCACTTT. Protein: CASSPGPGQHNSPLHF. Supplemented by reference TRBV18 and TRBJ1-6, the full variable domain reads NAGVMQNPRHLVRRRGQEARLRCSPMKGHSHVYWYRQLPEEGLKFMVYLQKENIIDESGMPKERFSAEFPKEGPSILRIQQVVRGDSAAYFCASSPGPGQHNSPLHFGNGTRLTVT.

The chain links TRBV5-6 to TRBJ1-3; D not certain. There are 13 residues in the CDR3. V dropped 4 bases and J dropped 2 bases, with 7 bases sitting between them. Germline CDR1 reads SGHDT; CDR2 reads YYEEEE. CDR3 region: CASSRGTGNTIYF. CDR3 bases: TGTGCCAGCAGCCGGGGTACTGGAAACACCATATATTTT.

This clone came up once. The V call is TRBV5-6, the J call TRBJ1-5; D might be TRBD1 (6 bases). V gave up 2 bases and J gave up 6 bases, with 12 bases separating them. Germline V lookup: CDR1 SGHDT, CDR2 YYEEEE. The CDR3 is 14 amino acids. CDR3 sequence: CASSFTGSGQPQHF. Here the CDR3 DNA reads TGTGCCAGCAGCTTTACAGGGTCGGGTCAGCCCCAGCATTTT.

The count of this clone is one. The rearrangement uses TRBV9 and TRBJ1-2; 7 bases are shared with TRBD1. Germline lookup yields CDR1 SGDLS and CDR2 YYNGEE. V dropped 4 bases and J dropped 4; count of bases not matched to a gene: 10. The CDR3 sequence is 15 residues long. This chain's CDR3 is CASSPADRDIYGYTF. The CDR3 coding sequence is TGTGCCAGCAGCCCCGCAGACAGGGATATCTATGGCTACACCTTC.